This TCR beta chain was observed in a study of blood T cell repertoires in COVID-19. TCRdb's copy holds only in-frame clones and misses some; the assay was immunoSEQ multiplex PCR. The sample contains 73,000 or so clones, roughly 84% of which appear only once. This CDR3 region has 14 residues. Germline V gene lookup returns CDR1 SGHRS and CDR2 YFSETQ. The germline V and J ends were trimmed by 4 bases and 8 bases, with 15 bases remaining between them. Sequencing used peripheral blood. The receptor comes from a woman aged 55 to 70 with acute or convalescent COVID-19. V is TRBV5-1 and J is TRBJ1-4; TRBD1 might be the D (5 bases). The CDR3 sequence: CASSTGAGREKLFF. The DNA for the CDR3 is TGCGCCAGCAGCACCGGGGCGGGGCGGGAAAAACTGTTTTTT.